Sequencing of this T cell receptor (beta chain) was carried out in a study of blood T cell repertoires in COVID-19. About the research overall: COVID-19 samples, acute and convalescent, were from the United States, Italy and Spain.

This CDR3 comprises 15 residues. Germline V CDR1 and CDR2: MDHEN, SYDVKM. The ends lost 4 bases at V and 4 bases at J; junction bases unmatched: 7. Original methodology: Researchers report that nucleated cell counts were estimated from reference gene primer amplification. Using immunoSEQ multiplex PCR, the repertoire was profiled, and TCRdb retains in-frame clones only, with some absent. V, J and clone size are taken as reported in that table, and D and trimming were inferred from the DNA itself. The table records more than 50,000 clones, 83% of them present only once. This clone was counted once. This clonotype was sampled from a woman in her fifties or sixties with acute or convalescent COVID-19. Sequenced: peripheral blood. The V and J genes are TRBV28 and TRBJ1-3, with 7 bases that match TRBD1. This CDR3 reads CASSSDLQGGNTIYF. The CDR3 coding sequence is TGTGCCAGCAGTTCCGACCTACAGGGGGGAAACACCATATATTTT.